The rows below give T cell receptor beta chains drawn from one sample of a study of blood T cells in healthy people across ages. In TCRdb, the 5' RACE reads were re-called with MiXCR into one record per CDR3 protein. Of 1.5 million to 2 million distinct CDR3 sequences listed, roughly two fifths are singletons. The sequenced sample was blood. These receptors were collected from a human donor in good health. Each CDR3 is given with its conserved first and last residue. The D gene is left open where the match is weak. The size entry is marked missing in some rows and otherwise reads once, few, many or a size class.

j_call | v_call | d_call | clone_size | cdr3_aa | cdr3_nt
TRBJ1-1 | TRBV10-3 | TRBD1 | - | CAIRRPGTGDDEAFF | TGTGCCATCAGGCGCCCAGGGACAGGGGACGATGAAGCTTTCTTT
TRBJ1-2 | TRBV20-1 | TRBD1 | many | CSARDDLQGEWYGYTF | TGCAGTGCTAGAGATGATTTACAGGGGGAATGGTATGGCTACACCTTC
TRBJ2-5 | TRBV20-1 | - | few | CSAMRFRGEETQYF | TGCAGTGCTATGCGTTTTAGGGGCGAGGAGACCCAGTACTTC
TRBJ2-5 | TRBV15 | - | - | CATSRWDIQETQYF | TGTGCCACCAGCAGGTGGGACATACAAGAGACCCAGTACTTC
TRBJ2-5 | TRBV3-1 | TRBD2 | - | CASSQEAGGQETQYF | TGTGCCAGCAGCCAAGAAGCGGGGGGGCAAGAGACCCAGTACTTC
TRBJ2-1 | TRBV12-3/TRBV12-4 | TRBD2 | - | CASSLWRTSGGDNEQFF | TGTGCCAGCAGTTTGTGGCGGACTAGCGGGGGAGACAATGAGCAGTTCTTC
TRBJ2-1 | TRBV5-1 | TRBD1 | many | CASSPGTGGNNEQFF | TGTGCCAGCAGCCCCGGGACAGGGGGTAACAATGAGCAGTTCTTC
TRBJ2-1 | TRBV9 | TRBD1 | - | CASSVEGQRNEQFF | TGTGCCAGCAGCGTAGAGGGACAGCGCAATGAGCAGTTCTTC
TRBJ1-2 | TRBV6-6 | TRBD1 | - | CASSYAPGPGGRGYTF | TGTGCCAGCAGTTATGCCCCCGGTCCAGGGGGTAGGGGCTACACCTTC
TRBJ1-1 | TRBV29-1 | - | - | CSVVKGGLNTEAFF | TGCAGCGTTGTAAAGGGGGGATTGAACACTGAAGCTTTCTTT